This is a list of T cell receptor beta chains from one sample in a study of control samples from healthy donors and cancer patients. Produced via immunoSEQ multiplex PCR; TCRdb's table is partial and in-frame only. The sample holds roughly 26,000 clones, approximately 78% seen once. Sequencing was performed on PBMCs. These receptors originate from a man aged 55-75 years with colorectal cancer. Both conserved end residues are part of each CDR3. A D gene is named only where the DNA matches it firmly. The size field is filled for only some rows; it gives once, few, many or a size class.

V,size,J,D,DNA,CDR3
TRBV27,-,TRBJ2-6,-,TGTGCCAGCAGTTACAGGGTTTCTGGGGCCAACGTCCTGACTTTC,CASSYRVSGANVLTF
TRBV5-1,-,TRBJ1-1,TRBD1,TGCGCCAGCAGCTTGACCCTGGAGGGACAGCGTGAAGCTTTCTTT,CASSLTLEGQREAFF
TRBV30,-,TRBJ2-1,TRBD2,TGTGCCCTCGGGGGGGCGAATTCCTACAATGAGCAGTTCTTC,CALGGANSYNEQFF
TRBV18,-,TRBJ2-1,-,TGTGCCAGCTCACCGCAGGGTGAGCAGTTCTTC,CASSPQGEQFF
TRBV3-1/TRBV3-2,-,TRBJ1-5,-,TGTGCCAGCAGCCAAGGAGTCGACACGTCCCGGACCCAGCATTTT,CASSQGVDTSRTQHF
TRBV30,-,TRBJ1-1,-,TGTGCCTGGGGGGACGGAAACACTGAAGCTTTCTTT,CAWGDGNTEAFF
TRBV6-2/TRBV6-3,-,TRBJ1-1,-,TGTGCCAGCAGTTATATCGACAGAGAAGCTTTCTTT,CASSYIDREAFF
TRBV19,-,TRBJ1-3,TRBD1,TGTGCCAGTAGTACCCTACAGGGGGCAGGAAACACCATATATTTT,CASSTLQGAGNTIYF
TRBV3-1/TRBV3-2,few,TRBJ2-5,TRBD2,TGTGCCAGCAGCGCCACCCCCGGACTAGCGGGGGTAAAGACCCAGTACTTC,CASSATPGLAGVKTQYF
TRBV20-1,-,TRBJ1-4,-,TGCAGTGCTAGTCGTCTTAATGAAAAACTGTTTTTT,CSASRLNEKLFF
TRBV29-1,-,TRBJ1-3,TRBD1,TGCAGCGCCCAGACAGGGACTGGAAACACCATATATTTT,CSAQTGTGNTIYF
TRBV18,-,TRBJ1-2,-,TGTGCCAGCTCCGGGACCTCCGGTTATGGCTACACCTTC,CASSGTSGYGYTF
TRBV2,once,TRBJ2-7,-,TGTGCCAGCAGTGAAGCCCGGGCGGCCAAATGGGACTTC,CASSEARAAKWDF
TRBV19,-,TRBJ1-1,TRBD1,TGTGCCAGTAGTCCTAGACAGGGAGCGAACACTGAAGCTTTCTTT,CASSPRQGANTEAFF
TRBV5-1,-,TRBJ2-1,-,TGCGCCAGCAGTTTTGGTAGCGGATACAATGAGCAGTTCTTC,CASSFGSGYNEQFF
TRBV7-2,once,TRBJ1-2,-,TGTGCCAGCAGCATCCGATTGGATGGCTACACCTTC,CASSIRLDGYTF
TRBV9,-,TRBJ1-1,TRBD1,TGTGCCAGCAGCGTAGGACAGGGCCTCCGGGAAGCTTTCTTT,CASSVGQGLREAFF
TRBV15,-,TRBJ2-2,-,TGTGCCACCAGCGACTGGGGGGCCTCGAGCACCGGGGAGCTGTTTTTT,CATSDWGASSTGELFF
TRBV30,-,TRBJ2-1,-,TGTGCCTGGGCCCCTGACGGGACCTACAATGAGCAGTTCTTC,CAWAPDGTYNEQFF
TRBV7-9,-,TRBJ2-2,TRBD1,TGTGCCAGCAGCTACGGCGGGCAGGGGGCCGGGGAGCTGTTTTTT,CASSYGGQGAGELFF
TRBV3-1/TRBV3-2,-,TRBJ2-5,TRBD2,TGTGCCAGCAGCCAAGTGACTAGCGTTGAGACCCAGTACTTC,CASSQVTSVETQYF
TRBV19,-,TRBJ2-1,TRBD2,TGTGCCAGTAGTATGGGCCTCGGGGGGGCCGTGAGCTCCTACAATGAGCAGTTCTTC,CASSMGLGGAVSSYNEQFF
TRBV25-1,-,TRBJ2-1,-,TGTGCCAGCAGTGAATCACGGACCTACAATGAGCAGTTCTTC,CASSESRTYNEQFF
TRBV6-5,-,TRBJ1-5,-,TGTGCCAGCAGTTACGGAAGCAATCAGCCCCAGCATTTT,CASSYGSNQPQHF
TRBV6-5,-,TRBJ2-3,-,TGTGCCAGCAGTTACTTTACAGGGACAGATACGCAGTATTTT,CASSYFTGTDTQYF
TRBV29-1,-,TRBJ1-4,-,TGCAGCGTTGTAAGGGGTGGGGATGAAAAACTGTTTTTT,CSVVRGGDEKLFF
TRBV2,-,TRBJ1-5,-,TGTGCCAGCAGTGGATTCACAGGCCACAGCAATCAGCCCCAGCATTTT,CASSGFTGHSNQPQHF
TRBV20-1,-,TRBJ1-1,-,TGCAGTGCCCAGCACGTCACTGAAGCTTTCTTT,CSAQHVTEAFF
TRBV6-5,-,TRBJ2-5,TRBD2,TGTGCCAGCAGTTCGGGACTAGCGGGGAGACAGTACTTC,CASSSGLAGRQYF
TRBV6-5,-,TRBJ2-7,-,TGTGCCAGCAGTCCCAGTGGGGGGAACTACGAGCAGTACTTC,CASSPSGGNYEQYF
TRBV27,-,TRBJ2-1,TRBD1,TGTGCCAGCAGCCGAAGACAGGGGGCTATTACAAGCTCCTACAATGAGCAGTTCTTC,CASSRRQGAITSSYNEQFF
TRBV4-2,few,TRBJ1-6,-,TGTGCCAGCAGCCAAGGGGTTGCCGGAAGCTCCTATAATTCACCCCTCCACTTT,CASSQGVAGSSYNSPLHF
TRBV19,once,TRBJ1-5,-,TGTGCCAGTAGTATAGAGACCCAGGGGCATGGCAATCAGCCCCAGCATTTT,CASSIETQGHGNQPQHF
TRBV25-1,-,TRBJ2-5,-,TGTGCCAGCCAGGGGAGTAGGGGATATCTGGGAAAAGAGACCCAGTACTTC,CASQGSRGYLGKETQYF
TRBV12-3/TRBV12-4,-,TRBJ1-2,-,TGTGCCAGCAGTATAGACAGTTCCGGCTACACCTTC,CASSIDSSGYTF
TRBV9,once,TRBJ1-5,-,TGTGCCAGCAGCGTGGCTAACGATCAGCCCCAGCATTTT,CASSVANDQPQHF
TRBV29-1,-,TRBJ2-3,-,TGCAGCGGGGGACGGGGTCCATCTGATACGCAGTATTTT,CSGGRGPSDTQYF
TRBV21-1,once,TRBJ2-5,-,TGTGCCAGCAGCAAATTTTGGGCCGGGAAAGACCAGTACTTC,CASSKFWAGKDQYF
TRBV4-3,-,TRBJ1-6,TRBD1,TGCGCCAGCAGCCAAAATTTTTGGGGGGACAGGGTCTCACCCCTCCACTTT,CASSQNFWGDRVSPLHF
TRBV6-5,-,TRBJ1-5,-,TGTGCCAGCAGTACCTCAGGTTCGAGCAATCAGCCCCAGCATTTT,CASSTSGSSNQPQHF
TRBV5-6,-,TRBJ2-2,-,TGTGCCAGCTTTGGGTTGGGGGCGAGTAAAAACACCGGGGAGCTGTTTTTT,CASFGLGASKNTGELFF
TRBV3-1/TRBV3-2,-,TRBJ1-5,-,TGTGCCAGCAGTCCCGGAAGGGGGGTAGGCAATCAGCCCCAGCATTTT,CASSPGRGVGNQPQHF
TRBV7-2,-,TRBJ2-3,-,TGTGCCAGCAGCCTTCTGAGGGGCGGCACAGATACGCAGTATTTT,CASSLLRGGTDTQYF
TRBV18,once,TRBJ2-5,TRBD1,TGTGCCAGCTCACCACTGGGACAGGGGATGGAGACCCAGTACTTC,CASSPLGQGMETQYF
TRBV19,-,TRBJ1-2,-,TGTGCCAGTAGTATATCCTTAACGGGGTACCGAAACTATGGCTACACCTTC,CASSISLTGYRNYGYTF
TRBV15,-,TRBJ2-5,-,TGTGCCACCAGCAGAGTCGGAATGGGGGGGCCAGAGACCCAGTACTTC,CATSRVGMGGPETQYF
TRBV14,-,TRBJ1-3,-,TGTGCCAGCAGCCAAGGATCGGGGCTCGGAAACACCATATATTTT,CASSQGSGLGNTIYF
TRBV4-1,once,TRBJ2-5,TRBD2,TGCGCCAGCAGCCAGGGGACTAGCGGGGGGGCCGTAGAGACCCAGTACTTC,CASSQGTSGGAVETQYF
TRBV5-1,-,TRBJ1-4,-,TGCGCCAGCAGCCCGGACCTTAATGAAAAACTGTTTTTT,CASSPDLNEKLFF
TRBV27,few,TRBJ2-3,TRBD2,TGTGCCAGCAGTTCGGCATATAGCGGGGGGGACACAGATACGCAGTATTTT,CASSSAYSGGDTDTQYF
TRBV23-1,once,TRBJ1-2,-,TGCGCCAGCAGTCAATCGGGCAGAAATAACTATGGCTACACCTTC,CASSQSGRNNYGYTF
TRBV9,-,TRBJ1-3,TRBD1,TGTGCCAGCAGCGTCGGGACAGGGGGGACTGGAAACACCATATATTTT,CASSVGTGGTGNTIYF
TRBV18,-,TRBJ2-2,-,TGTGCCAGCTCACCATCGGCGGTGACGAACACCGGGGAGCTGTTTTTT,CASSPSAVTNTGELFF
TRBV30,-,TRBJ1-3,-,TGTGCCTGGAGCCTGGGGGGGGTCGTAGAGTCTGGAAACACCATATATTTT,CAWSLGGVVESGNTIYF
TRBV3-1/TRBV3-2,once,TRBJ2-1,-,TGTGCCAGCCGATGGACCAATGAGCAGTTCTTC,CASRWTNEQFF
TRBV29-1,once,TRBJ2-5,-,TGCAGCACCTGGGGGGCTTCGGAGACCCAGTACTTC,CSTWGASETQYF